These T cell receptor beta chains were read from a single sample in a study of T cells in Graves' hyperthyroidism and ophthalmopathy. TCRdb processed the multiplex PCR reads anew with MiXCR; each CDR3 protein has one entry. Among roughly 650,000 distinct CDR3 sequences listed, 15% to 20% were seen once. The specimen sequenced was blood. These receptor sequences come from a middle-aged woman with Graves' ophthalmopathy. Each CDR3 is given with its conserved first and last residue. D genes are given only for firm matches. Size is omitted from some rows. Given values are once, few, many or a class for expanded clones.

J gene: TRBJ2-5
clone size: -
V gene: TRBV20-1
D gene: -
CDR3 protein: CSARRMTRPQETQYF
CDR3 DNA: TGCAGTGCTAGACGGATGACTAGGCCTCAAGAGACCCAGTACTTC

J gene: TRBJ1-1
clone size: many
V gene: TRBV10-3
D gene: -
CDR3 protein: CAISGGGRGTEAFF
CDR3 DNA: TGTGCCATCAGTGGGGGGGGACGGGGCACTGAAGCTTTCTTT

J gene: TRBJ2-7
clone size: many
V gene: TRBV28
D gene: -
CDR3 protein: CASGTPNAYEQYF
CDR3 DNA: TGTGCCAGCGGGACCCCCAATGCCTACGAGCAGTACTTC

J gene: TRBJ2-1
clone size: -
V gene: TRBV30
D gene: -
CDR3 protein: CASPPGGFNEQFF
CDR3 DNA: TGTGCCTCGCCCCCAGGGGGGTTCAATGAGCAGTTCTTC

J gene: TRBJ1-5
clone size: -
V gene: TRBV7-9
D gene: -
CDR3 protein: CASSYRGEAQHF
CDR3 DNA: TGTGCCAGCAGTTACCGGGGGGAAGCCCAGCATTTT

J gene: TRBJ1-2
clone size: many
V gene: TRBV20-1
D gene: -
CDR3 protein: CILQGSQGYTF
CDR3 DNA: TGCATCCTTCAGGGGTCACAAGGCTACACCTTC

J gene: TRBJ1-2
clone size: few
V gene: TRBV12-3/TRBV12-4
D gene: TRBD1
CDR3 protein: CASSYRGSGYTF
CDR3 DNA: TGTGCCAGCAGTTACAGGGGGTCTGGCTACACCTTC

J gene: TRBJ2-7
clone size: -
V gene: TRBV28
D gene: -
CDR3 protein: CAIGGGLPTYEQYF
CDR3 DNA: TGTGCAATCGGGGGTGGGCTGCCCACCTACGAGCAGTACTTC

J gene: TRBJ2-5
clone size: many
V gene: TRBV7-9
D gene: TRBD1
CDR3 protein: CASATGDQETQYF
CDR3 DNA: TGTGCCAGCGCGACAGGGGACCAAGAGACCCAGTACTTC

J gene: TRBJ2-5
clone size: few
V gene: TRBV5-1
D gene: TRBD2
CDR3 protein: CASSYTGTSGYQETQYF
CDR3 DNA: TGCGCCAGCAGCTATACCGGGACTAGCGGTTACCAAGAGACCCAGTACTTC

J gene: TRBJ2-7
clone size: -
V gene: TRBV2
D gene: -
CDR3 protein: CASRVAGETYEQYF
CDR3 DNA: TGTGCCAGCAGGGTGGCCGGGGAAACCTACGAGCAGTACTTC

J gene: TRBJ1-1
clone size: many
V gene: TRBV7-3
D gene: -
CDR3 protein: CASSPKWGTEAFF
CDR3 DNA: TGTGCCAGCAGCCCGAAATGGGGGACTGAAGCTTTCTTT